This T cell receptor beta chain originates from a study of blood T cells in healthy people across ages. A second PCR, run for about 6 to 11 cycles, used a sample-barcoded 5' primer plus a J-beta primer mix. A single record per CDR3 protein comes from TCRdb applying MiXCR to the 5' RACE reads. Here the sample spans hundreds of thousands of distinct CDR3 sequences, roughly 30% being singletons. After removal of 3 bases from V and 2 bases from J, the junction contained 7 bases not matched to a gene. Germline CDR1 SGDLS, CDR2 YYNGEE. This CDR3 has 15 amino acids. Samples each yielded at least 6 micrograms of total RNA. A note on this clonotype: A much larger clone differs by one base, so this may be a read error.

The sequence came from a woman of 80 years or more in good health. The sequenced sample consisted of blood. The J gene is TRBJ2-5, the V gene TRBV9; 7 bases fit TRBD2. In DNA form, the CDR3 reads TGTGCCAGCAGCGCTGGGACTAACGGACAAGAGACCCAGTACTTC. Protein product: CASSAGTNGQETQYF.